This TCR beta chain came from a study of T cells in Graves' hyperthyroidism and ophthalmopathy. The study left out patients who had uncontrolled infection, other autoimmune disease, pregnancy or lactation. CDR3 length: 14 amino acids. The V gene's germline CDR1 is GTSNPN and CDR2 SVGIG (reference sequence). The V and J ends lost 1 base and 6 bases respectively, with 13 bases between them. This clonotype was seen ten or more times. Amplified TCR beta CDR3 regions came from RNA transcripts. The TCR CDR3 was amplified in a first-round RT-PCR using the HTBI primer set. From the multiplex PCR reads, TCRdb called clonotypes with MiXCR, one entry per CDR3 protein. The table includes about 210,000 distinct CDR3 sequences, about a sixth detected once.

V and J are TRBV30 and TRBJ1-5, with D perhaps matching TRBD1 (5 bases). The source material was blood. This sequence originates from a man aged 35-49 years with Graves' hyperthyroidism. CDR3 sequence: CAWSGDLGGQPQHF. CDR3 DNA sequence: TGTGCCTGGAGTGGGGACTTGGGTGGTCAGCCCCAGCATTTT.